The present T cell receptor beta chain was sequenced within a study of blood T cell repertoires in COVID-19. Sequencing used immunoSEQ multiplex PCR; TCRdb keeps in-frame clones, though not all of them. The sample shows some 410,000 clones, around 89% of them seen only once. This clonotype was obtained from a woman aged 30 to 39 with acute COVID-19. Source material: PBMCs or T cells enriched from blood (not recorded which).

CDR3 DNA sequence: TGTGCCAGCTCACCACAGACAGGGACCGGGGAGCTGTTTTTT. This translates into CASSPQTGTGELFF. This chain joins TRBV18 and TRBJ2-2; 7 bases align to TRBD1. With 1 base clipped from V and 5 bases from J, the junction kept 1 base outside the gene matches. The CDR3 loop spans 14 amino acids. CDR1 and CDR2 (germline): KGHSH, LQKENI.